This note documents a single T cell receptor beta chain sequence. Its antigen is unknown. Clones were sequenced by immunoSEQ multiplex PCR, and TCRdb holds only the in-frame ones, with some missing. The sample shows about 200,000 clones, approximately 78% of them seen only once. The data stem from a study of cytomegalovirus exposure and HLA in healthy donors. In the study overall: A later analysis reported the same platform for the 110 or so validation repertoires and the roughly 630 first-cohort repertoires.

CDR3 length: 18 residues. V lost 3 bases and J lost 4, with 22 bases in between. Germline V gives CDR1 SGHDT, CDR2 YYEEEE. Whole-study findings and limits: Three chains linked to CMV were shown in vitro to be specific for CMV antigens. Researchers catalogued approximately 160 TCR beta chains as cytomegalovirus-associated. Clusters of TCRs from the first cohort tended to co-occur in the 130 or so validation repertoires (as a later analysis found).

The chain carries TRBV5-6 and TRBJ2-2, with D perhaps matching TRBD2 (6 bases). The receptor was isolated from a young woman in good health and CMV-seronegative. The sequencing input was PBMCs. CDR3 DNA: TGTGCCAGCAGCTCAACCAGAAGAAGACTAGTCGCCACCGGGGAGCTGTTTTTT. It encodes CASSSTRRRLVATGELFF.